This T cell receptor beta chain was sequenced for a study of blood T cell repertoires in COVID-19. This table comes from immunoSEQ multiplex PCR, and its TCRdb copy is limited to in-frame clones, with some not included. Of about 410,000 clones in the sample, about nine tenths are singletons; the top ten hold about 1.5%. The sequence derives from a woman aged 30 to 39 with active or convalescent COVID-19. Material for sequencing was peripheral blood.

CDR3 nucleotides: TGTGCCAGCAGACAGAAAAGGACATCGCATAATTCACCCCTCCACTTT. Translation gives CASRQKRTSHNSPLHF. The chain is built from TRBV6-4 and TRBJ1-6; TRBD1 might be the D (5 bases). CDR1 and CDR2 from the germline V gene are MRHNA and SNTAGT. Trimming took off 6 bases at V and 5 bases at J, with 17 bases between the two ends. The CDR3 runs to 16 residues.